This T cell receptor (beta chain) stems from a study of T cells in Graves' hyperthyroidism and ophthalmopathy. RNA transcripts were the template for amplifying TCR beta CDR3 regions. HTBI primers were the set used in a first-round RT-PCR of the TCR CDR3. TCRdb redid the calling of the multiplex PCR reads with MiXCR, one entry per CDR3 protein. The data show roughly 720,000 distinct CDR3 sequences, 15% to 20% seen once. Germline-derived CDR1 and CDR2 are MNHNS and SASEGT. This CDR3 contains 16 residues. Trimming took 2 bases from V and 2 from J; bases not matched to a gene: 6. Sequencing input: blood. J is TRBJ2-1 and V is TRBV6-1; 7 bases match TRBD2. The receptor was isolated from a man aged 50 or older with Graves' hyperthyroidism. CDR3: CASSESSSGTYNEQFF. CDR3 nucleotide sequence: TGTGCCAGCAGTGAAAGCTCTAGCGGTACCTACAATGAGCAGTTCTTC.